This T cell receptor beta chain comes out of a study of blood T cell repertoires in COVID-19 (dated by TCRdb to the early 2020s). With regard to the full study: Collaborator samples came from the United States, Italy and Spain and covered acute and convalescent phases of COVID-19. Where available, HLA class I and class II types were obtained from metadata supplied by the sample provider rather than from assay-based typing. Samples were obtained from the ongoing ImmuneRACE study (first 160 participants) and from 1,000 to 1,500 subjects provided by 6 global collaborators. Subjects who had been exposed to COVID-19, were actively infected with it, or had recovered from it provided the deeply sampled blood TCRbeta repertoires that made up the dataset. A freely available public database, intended as a resource for researchers studying the immune response to SARS-CoV-2, is where the repertoires were released. A de-identified subject ID, COVID-19 status, age in years and sex were almost always included in the sample metadata. The material from the prospective study consisted of cDNA or gDNA derived from T cells, B-cell-depleted T cells, or PBMCs.

The collaborating institutions used their own protocols to collect whole blood in K2EDTA tubes. For TCRbeta analysis, collaborators shipped samples as frozen whole blood, isolated PBMCs, or DNA extracted from either of those sample types. The germline V gene (reference sequence) gives CDR1 as SGHKS and CDR2 as YYEKEE. At the junction V is shortened by 4 bases and J by 2 bases; bases outside the gene matches: 3. The CDR3 goes from the cysteine to the phenylalanine over 13 residues. Here the CDR3 DNA is all that survives: 39 bases in frame from base 1. TCRbeta CDR3 regions were amplified from genomic DNA using the immunoSEQ Assay, a bias-controlled multiplex PCR. Per the authors' processing: The number of nucleated cells in each sample was estimated by amplification of reference gene primers within the assay. Sequence reads were collapsed and filtered to measure the absolute abundance of every unique TCRbeta CDR3 rearrangement. For each sample, productive Simpson clonality was calculated as the square root of Simpson's diversity index across productive rearrangements. TCRdb provides this immuneACCESS table in a form limited to in-frame rearrangements. Some clones are lacking; in checked studies, under half of them reflect an unresolved V gene, and why the rest are absent is not known. The V and J calls and clone size were taken over from that table, and D and trimming were inferred from the DNA. Counted in this sample were roughly 150,000 clones; around 80% of them appeared once. Clones ranked in the top ten supply just over 9.5% of the sample.

Points on this clone: This receptor's antigen is unknown. Nothing much larger sits one base from this clone, and base qualities are not available.

Overall results and qualifications from the work: Clinical and demographic metadata were provided uncurated, with the amount varying by source and participant.

The TCR was taken from a woman aged 45-59 years with acute or convalescent COVID-19. What was sequenced was peripheral blood. The chain employs TRBV5-5 and TRBJ2-7, and 7 bases in between align with TRBD1. The base sequence is TGTGCCAGCAGCCGGGACAGCGCCTACGAGCAGTACTTC. This encodes CASSRDSAYEQYF. The reference TRBV5-5 and TRBJ2-7 proteins fill in what lies around the CDR3, so the full variable domain reads DAGVTQSPTHLIKTRGQQVTLRCSPISGHKSVSWYQQVLGQGPQFIFQYYEKEERGRGNFPDRFSARQFPNYSSELNVNALLLGDSALYLCASSRDSAYEQYFGPGTRLTVT.